This T cell receptor (beta chain) was recorded in a study of circulating CD8 cells and anti-PD-1 response in melanoma. At the level of the study: About 55% of the 13 melanoma patients received first-line anti-PD-1 therapy.

V dropped 10 bases and J dropped 1; count of bases not matched to a gene: 14. In germline, CDR1 is LNHDA, CDR2 SQIVND (reference sequence). This CDR3 has 16 amino acids. Four subsets defined by PD-1 and/or TIGIT were sorted from live CD3+CD8+TCRalphabeta+ cells. The QIAseq Immune Repertoire TCR panel built the libraries from about 14 ng of total RNA. TCRdb reprocessed the reads via MiXCR and lists one record per CDR3 protein. This table holds around 1,200 distinct CDR3 sequences, under 8.5% found once. Only a few counts were recorded for this clonotype. Its antigen is still unknown. Study-level points and caveats: Diversity ranked highest in DNEG and lowest in TIGIT subsets. Some patients were treatment-naive; others were previously treated.

V is TRBV19 and J is TRBJ2-7; TRBD1 agrees at 9 bases. The specimen was CD8+ T cells from PBMCs, collected at baseline or after one month of anti-PD-1 therapy (not recorded which). This TCR was sampled from a human donor with melanoma. The CDR3 region is CATLPPAGQGSYEQYF. As DNA, the CDR3 is TGTGCCACCCTCCCCCCCGCGGGACAGGGATCCTACGAGCAGTACTTC.